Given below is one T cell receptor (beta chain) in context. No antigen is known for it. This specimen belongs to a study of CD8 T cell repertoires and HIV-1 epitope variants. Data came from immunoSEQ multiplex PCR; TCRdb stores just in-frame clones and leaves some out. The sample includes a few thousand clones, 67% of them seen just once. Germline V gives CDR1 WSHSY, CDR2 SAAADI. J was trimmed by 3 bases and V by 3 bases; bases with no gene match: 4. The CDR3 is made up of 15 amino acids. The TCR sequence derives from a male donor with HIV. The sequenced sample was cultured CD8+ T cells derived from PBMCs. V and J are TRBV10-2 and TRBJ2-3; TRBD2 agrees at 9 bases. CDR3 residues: CASSETLAGTDTQYF. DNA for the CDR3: TGCGCCAGCAGTGAAACGCTAGCGGGGACAGATACGCAGTATTTT.